This record covers a single TCR beta chain. What it binds is not known. The junction had 10 bases not matched to a gene; V was cut back by 0 bases and J by 0 bases. Germline V gives CDR1 SGHRS, CDR2 YFSETQ. The CDR3 length is 18 residues. Using immunoSEQ multiplex PCR, the repertoire was profiled, and TCRdb retains in-frame clones only, with some absent. The table has about 190,000 clones, 90% to 95% seen once. The sample belongs to a study of T cell responses to AZD1222 COVID-19 vaccine. General study results and limits: Baseline seropositives among AZD1222 recipients totaled only 5 to 7. Two AZD1222 administrations were followed by greater Spike-specific TCR breadth and depth. It should be noted that donors were predominantly white British and more often female, and clonal diversity was possibly underestimated.

The material was peripheral blood, obtained 28 days after the second dose of the MenACWY control vaccine. This chain connects TRBV5-1 to TRBJ2-7; 9 nucleotides agree with TRBD2. This sequence was found in an adult who received the MenACWY meningococcal vaccine as a control. The CDR3, as DNA: TGCGCCAGCAGCTTGGGTCCGACTAGCGGTTATGCCTCCTACGAGCAGTACTTC. Its translation is CASSLGPTSGYASYEQYF.